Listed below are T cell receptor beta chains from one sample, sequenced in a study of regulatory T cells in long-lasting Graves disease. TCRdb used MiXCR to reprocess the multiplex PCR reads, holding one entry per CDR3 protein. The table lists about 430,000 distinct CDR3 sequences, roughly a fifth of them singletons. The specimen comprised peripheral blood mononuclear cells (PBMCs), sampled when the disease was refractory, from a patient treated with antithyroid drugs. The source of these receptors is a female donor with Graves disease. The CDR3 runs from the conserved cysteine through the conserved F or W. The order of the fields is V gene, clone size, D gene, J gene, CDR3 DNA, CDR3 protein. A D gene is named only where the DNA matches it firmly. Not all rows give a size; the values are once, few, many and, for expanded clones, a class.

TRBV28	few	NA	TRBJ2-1	TGTGCCAGCAGTCTCGACGGGGCCCTCAATGAGCAGTTCTTC	CASSLDGALNEQFF
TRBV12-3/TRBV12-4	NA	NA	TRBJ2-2	TGTGCCAGCAGTTTCTCGTTAACGGGGATCACCGGGGAGCTGTTTTTT	CASSFSLTGITGELFF
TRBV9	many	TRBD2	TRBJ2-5	TGTGCCAGCAGCGTAGGCGGCGGGAGCGGGGAGACCCAGTACTTC	CASSVGGGSGETQYF
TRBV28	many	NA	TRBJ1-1	TGTGCCACCAAAGGGGTTGGCACTGAAGCTTTCTTT	CATKGVGTEAFF
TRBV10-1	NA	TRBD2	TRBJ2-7	TGCGCCAGCAGTGAAACCCTAGCGGGTTCCTACGAGCAGTACTTC	CASSETLAGSYEQYF
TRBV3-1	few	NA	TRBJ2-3	TGTGCCAGCAGCCAGTGGAAAGCAGATACGCAGTATTTT	CASSQWKADTQYF
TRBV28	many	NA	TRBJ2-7	TGTGCCAGCAGTTTTGCGGACAGGGAGGGCGAGCAGTACTTC	CASSFADREGEQYF
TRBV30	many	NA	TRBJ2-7	TGTGCCTGGAATAGCGGACCCTACGAGCAGTACTTC	CAWNSGPYEQYF
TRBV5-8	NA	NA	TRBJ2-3	TGTGCCAGCAGCTTGGAGCAGGGCTGGGATACGCAGTATTTT	CASSLEQGWDTQYF
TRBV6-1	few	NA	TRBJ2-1	TGTGCCAGCAGTCTTCTTCTCGGACAGGAGGGGACTAATGAGCAGTTCTTC	CASSLLLGQEGTNEQFF
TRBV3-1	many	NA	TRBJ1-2	TGTGCCAGCAGCCAAGATCCCGGGACGTCAGGCACCTTC	CASSQDPGTSGTF
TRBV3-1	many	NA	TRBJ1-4	TGTGCCAGCAGCCAAGATCTAGGGGAAAAACTGTTTTTT	CASSQDLGEKLFF
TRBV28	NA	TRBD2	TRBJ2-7	TGTGCCAGCAGTTCGTTAGCGGGAGACCTGTACGAGCAGTACTTC	CASSSLAGDLYEQYF